This T cell receptor beta chain was sequenced for a study of T cells in localized non-small cell lung cancer. The germline V gene has CDR1 MNHEY and CDR2 SVGAGI. The CDR3 is 12 amino acids. Trimming left V 5 bases short and J 2 bases short, with 7 bases between. Clones were sequenced by immunoSEQ multiplex PCR, and TCRdb holds only the in-frame ones, with some missing. The sample consists of tens of thousands of clones, approximately 94% of them appearing once. The sample consisted of peripheral blood, taken before any cancer treatment. The receptor's source is a woman between 35 and 75 years old with stage I lung adenocarcinoma. The chain couples TRBV6-5 to TRBJ2-7, with D unclear. Written as DNA, the CDR3 is TGTGCCAGCAGTCGCACAACCTACGAGCAGTACTTC. Its protein product is CASSRTTYEQYF.